The rows below give T cell receptor beta chains drawn from one sample of a study of cytomegalovirus exposure and HLA in healthy donors. Repertoires were generated with immunoSEQ multiplex PCR, while TCRdb's copy carries only in-frame clones and drops some. The sample consists of approximately 79,000 clones, about 78% of them appearing once. Sequencing used PBMCs. These TCRs come from a man in his forties in good health and CMV-seronegative. Both conserved end residues are part of each CDR3. The D gene is left open where the match is weak. Size is omitted from some rows. Given values are once, few, many or a class for expanded clones.

V: TRBV6-1
D: TRBD2
J: TRBJ2-3
size: NA
CDR3: CASRPTSGTDTQYF
DNA: TGTGCCAGCAGGCCGACTAGCGGCACAGATACGCAGTATTTT

V: TRBV27
D: NA
J: TRBJ2-2
size: NA
CDR3: CASSWANTGELFF
DNA: TGTGCCAGCAGTTGGGCCAACACCGGGGAGCTGTTTTTT

V: TRBV2
D: TRBD1
J: TRBJ2-7
size: few
CDR3: CASSAPGDRGLPTDF
DNA: TGTGCCAGCAGCGCGCCAGGAGACAGGGGACTCCCCACGGACTTC

V: TRBV27
D: TRBD2
J: TRBJ2-7
size: NA
CDR3: CASSPRAGGPYEQYF
DNA: TGTGCCAGCAGCCCAAGGGCGGGAGGGCCCTACGAGCAGTACTTC

V: TRBV29-1
D: NA
J: TRBJ2-1
size: NA
CDR3: CSVEDREYNEQFF
DNA: TGCAGCGTTGAAGACAGGGAATACAATGAGCAGTTCTTC

V: TRBV5-6
D: NA
J: TRBJ2-7
size: NA
CDR3: CASSASGALAPYEQYF
DNA: TGTGCCAGCAGCGCCTCGGGAGCCTTAGCCCCCTACGAGCAGTACTTC

V: TRBV28
D: TRBD1
J: TRBJ2-2
size: NA
CDR3: CASSGGQTHTGELFF
DNA: TGTGCCAGCAGTGGGGGACAGACTCACACCGGGGAGCTGTTTTTT

V: TRBV5-1
D: TRBD1
J: TRBJ2-1
size: NA
CDR3: CASSSGQGNEQFF
DNA: TGCGCCAGCAGCTCGGGACAGGGCAATGAGCAGTTCTTC

V: TRBV18
D: TRBD2
J: TRBJ2-3
size: NA
CDR3: CASSLRLAGGTDTQYF
DNA: TGTGCCAGCTCCCTTCGACTAGCGGGAGGCACAGATACGCAGTATTTT

V: TRBV20-1
D: NA
J: TRBJ2-7
size: NA
CDR3: CSAANYEQYF
DNA: TGCAGTGCTGCGAACTACGAGCAGTACTTC

V: TRBV9
D: NA
J: TRBJ2-1
size: NA
CDR3: CASSLSPRPNEQFF
DNA: TGTGCCAGCAGCCTAAGTCCTCGCCCCAATGAGCAGTTCTTC

V: TRBV18
D: TRBD1
J: TRBJ1-1
size: NA
CDR3: CASSPGQGYTEAFF
DNA: TGTGCCAGCTCACCGGGACAGGGGTACACTGAAGCTTTCTTT

V: TRBV6-5
D: NA
J: TRBJ2-7
size: NA
CDR3: CASSERGKAYEQYF
DNA: TGTGCCAGCAGCGAAAGAGGCAAGGCCTACGAGCAGTACTTC

V: TRBV10-3
D: NA
J: TRBJ1-6
size: few
CDR3: CAISAGDSPLHF
DNA: TGTGCCATCAGTGCGGGAGATTCACCCCTCCACTTT

V: TRBV6-1
D: NA
J: TRBJ1-1
size: NA
CDR3: CATLRRGDTEAFF
DNA: TGTGCCACCCTCCGACGGGGGGACACTGAAGCTTTCTTT

V: TRBV19
D: TRBD1
J: TRBJ1-5
size: NA
CDR3: CASTPRLDRRVNQPQHF
DNA: TGTGCCAGTACCCCCAGGTTGGACAGGCGGGTAAATCAGCCCCAGCATTTT

V: TRBV11-1
D: TRBD1
J: TRBJ2-1
size: NA
CDR3: CASSYTPLNRGAFNEQFF
DNA: TGTGCCAGCAGCTATACCCCCCTAAACAGGGGGGCCTTCAATGAGCAGTTCTTC

V: TRBV25-1
D: TRBD1
J: TRBJ2-3
size: NA
CDR3: CASSIEGAATDTQYF
DNA: TGTGCCAGTAGTATCGAGGGGGCCGCCACAGATACGCAGTATTTT

V: TRBV10-2
D: NA
J: TRBJ1-2
size: NA
CDR3: CASSLMAVYTTYGYTF
DNA: TGCGCCAGCAGTCTCATGGCCGTGTACACCACCTATGGCTACACCTTC

V: TRBV5-1
D: NA
J: TRBJ2-2
size: NA
CDR3: CASSLGGENTGELFF
DNA: TGCGCCAGCAGCTTGGGGGGAGAGAACACCGGGGAGCTGTTTTTT

V: TRBV7-8
D: NA
J: TRBJ1-1
size: NA
CDR3: CASSPMNTEAFF
DNA: TGTGCCAGCAGCCCAATGAACACTGAAGCTTTCTTT

V: TRBV5-1
D: NA
J: TRBJ2-1
size: NA
CDR3: CASSLGPSSYEQFF
DNA: TGCGCCAGCAGCTTGGGTCCGTCTTCGTATGAGCAGTTCTTC

V: TRBV11-2
D: NA
J: TRBJ2-7
size: NA
CDR3: CASSIGSNRIMVYEQYF
DNA: TGTGCCAGCAGCATCGGGTCAAACAGGATCATGGTCTACGAGCAGTACTTC

V: TRBV7-8
D: TRBD1
J: TRBJ2-4
size: NA
CDR3: CASSPLTGVKNSQYF
DNA: TGTGCCAGCAGCCCCCTGACAGGGGTAAAAAACAGTCAGTACTTC

V: TRBV7-2
D: NA
J: TRBJ2-6
size: NA
CDR3: CASSPQISGANVLTF
DNA: TGTGCCAGCAGCCCTCAGATCTCTGGGGCCAACGTCCTGACTTTC

V: TRBV18
D: NA
J: TRBJ2-7
size: once
CDR3: CASSREPSSYYEQYF
DNA: TGTGCCAGCTCACGGGAGCCTTCTTCATACTACGAGCAGTACTTC

V: TRBV9
D: TRBD2
J: TRBJ2-3
size: NA
CDR3: CASSWTGGVTDTQYF
DNA: TGTGCCAGCAGCTGGACGGGAGGGGTGACAGATACGCAGTATTTT

V: TRBV11-2
D: NA
J: TRBJ2-2
size: NA
CDR3: CASSLEPTGRVFF
DNA: TGTGCCAGCAGCTTAGAACCAACAGGGCGGGTGTTTTTT

V: TRBV7-8
D: NA
J: TRBJ1-5
size: NA
CDR3: CASSLEGRGYGNQPQHF
DNA: TGTGCCAGCAGCTTAGAGGGTAGGGGTTATGGCAATCAGCCCCAGCATTTT

V: TRBV2
D: NA
J: TRBJ1-2
size: few
CDR3: CASLQDKYGYTF
DNA: TGTGCCAGTCTGCAGGACAAGTATGGCTACACCTTC